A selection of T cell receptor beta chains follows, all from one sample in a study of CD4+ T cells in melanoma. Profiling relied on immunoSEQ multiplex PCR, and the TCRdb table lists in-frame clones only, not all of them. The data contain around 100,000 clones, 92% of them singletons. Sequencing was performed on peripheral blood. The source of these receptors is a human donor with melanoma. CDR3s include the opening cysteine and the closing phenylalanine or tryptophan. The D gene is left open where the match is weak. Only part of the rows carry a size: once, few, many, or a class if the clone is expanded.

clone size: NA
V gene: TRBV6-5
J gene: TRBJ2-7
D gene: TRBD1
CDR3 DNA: TGTGCCAGCAGCAATACAGGGGGCGGGTACGAGCAGTACTTC
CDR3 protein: CASSNTGGGYEQYF

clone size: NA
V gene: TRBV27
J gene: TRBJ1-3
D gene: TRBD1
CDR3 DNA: TGTGCCAGCAGCCCGAACACAGGGGGGGGAAACACCATATATTTT
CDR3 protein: CASSPNTGGGNTIYF

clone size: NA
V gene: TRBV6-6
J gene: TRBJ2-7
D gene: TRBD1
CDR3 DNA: TGTGCCAGCATCAAACCGGGACAGGGTTACGAGCAGTACTTC
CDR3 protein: CASIKPGQGYEQYF

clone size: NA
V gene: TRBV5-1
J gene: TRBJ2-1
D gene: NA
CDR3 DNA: TGCGCCAGCATGCTGCAGGGGCTAAATGAGCAGTTCTTC
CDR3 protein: CASMLQGLNEQFF

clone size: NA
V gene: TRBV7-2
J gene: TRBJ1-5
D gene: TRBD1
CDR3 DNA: TGTGCCAGCAGCAAGACAGGGAGCAATCAGCCCCAGCATTTT
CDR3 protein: CASSKTGSNQPQHF

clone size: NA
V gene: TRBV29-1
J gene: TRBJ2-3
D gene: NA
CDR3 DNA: TGCAGCGTTGAGTCACGAACTAGCACAGATACGCAGTATTTT
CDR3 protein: CSVESRTSTDTQYF

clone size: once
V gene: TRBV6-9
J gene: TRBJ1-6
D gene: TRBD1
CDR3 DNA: TGTGCCAGCACCCCGGACAGGGAGTATTCACCCCTCCACTTT
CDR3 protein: CASTPDREYSPLHF

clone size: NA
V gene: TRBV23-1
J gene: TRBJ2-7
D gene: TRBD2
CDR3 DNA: TGCGCCAGCAGTCCTCCTGGGTGGAGGGCTAGCGGAGGGGTTGAGCAGTACTTC
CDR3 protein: CASSPPGWRASGGVEQYF

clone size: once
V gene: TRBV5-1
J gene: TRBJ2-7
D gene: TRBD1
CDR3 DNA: TGCGCCAGCAGCTTGGTCCCGGGACAGGTATACGAGCAGTACTTC
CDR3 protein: CASSLVPGQVYEQYF

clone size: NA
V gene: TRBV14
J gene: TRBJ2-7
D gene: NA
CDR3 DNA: TGTGCCAGCAGCCAATTTAAGAGGTCAATTTACGAGCAGTACTTC
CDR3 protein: CASSQFKRSIYEQYF

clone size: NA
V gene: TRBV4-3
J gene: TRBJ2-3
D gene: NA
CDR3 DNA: TGCGCCAGCAGCCATCTCCCTCAACTAGTGGGGGATACGCAGTATTTT
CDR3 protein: CASSHLPQLVGDTQYF

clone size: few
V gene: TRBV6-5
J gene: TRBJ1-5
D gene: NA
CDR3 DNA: TGTGCCAGCAGAACAGGGTGGGGGAGCAATCAGCCCCAGCATTTT
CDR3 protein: CASRTGWGSNQPQHF

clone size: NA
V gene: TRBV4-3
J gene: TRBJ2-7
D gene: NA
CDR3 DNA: TGCGCCAGCAGCCAAGGACGCGGGACGGCTAAGGGCGAGCAGTACTTC
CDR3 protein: CASSQGRGTAKGEQYF

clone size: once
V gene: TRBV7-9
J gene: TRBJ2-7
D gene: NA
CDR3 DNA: TGTGCCAGCAGCGATCAGCCCCTCTACGAGCAGTACTTC
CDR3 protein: CASSDQPLYEQYF

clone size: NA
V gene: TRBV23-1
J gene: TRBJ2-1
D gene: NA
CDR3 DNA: TGCGCCAGCAGTCAAAACCTTCAGGACCGGCGCAATGAGCAGTTCTTC
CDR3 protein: CASSQNLQDRRNEQFF

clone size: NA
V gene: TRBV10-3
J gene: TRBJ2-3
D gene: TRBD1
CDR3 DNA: TGTGCCATCAGACAAAGGGACAGCCGCACAGATACGCAGTATTTT
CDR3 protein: CAIRQRDSRTDTQYF

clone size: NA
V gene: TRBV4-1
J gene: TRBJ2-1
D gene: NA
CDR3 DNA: TGCGCCAGCAGCCAAGATGGGAGGGGGCGGCACAATGAGCAGTTCTTC
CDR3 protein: CASSQDGRGRHNEQFF

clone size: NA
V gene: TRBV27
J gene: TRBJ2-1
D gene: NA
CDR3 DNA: TGTGCCAGCAGTTTGTTCTCGGTTGCAGGGGATGAGCAGTTCTTC
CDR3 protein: CASSLFSVAGDEQFF

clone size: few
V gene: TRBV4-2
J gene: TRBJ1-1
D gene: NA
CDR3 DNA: TGTGCCAGCAGCCAACCGGACCGACAGAACACTGAAGCTTTCTTT
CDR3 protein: CASSQPDRQNTEAFF

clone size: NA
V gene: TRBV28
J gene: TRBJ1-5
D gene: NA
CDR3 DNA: TGTGCCAGCAGCTCAGGGATTCAGCCCCAGCATTTT
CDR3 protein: CASSSGIQPQHF

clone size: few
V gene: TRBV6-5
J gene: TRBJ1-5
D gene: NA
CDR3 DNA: TGTGCCAGCAGTGGACGGCACAATCAGCCCCAGCATTTT
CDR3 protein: CASSGRHNQPQHF

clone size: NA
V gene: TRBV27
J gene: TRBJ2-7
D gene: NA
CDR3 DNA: TGTGCCAGCAGTTTATCCACTATGTCCACCGAGCAGTACTTC
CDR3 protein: CASSLSTMSTEQYF

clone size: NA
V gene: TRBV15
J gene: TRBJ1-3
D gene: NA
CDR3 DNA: TGTGCCACCAGCAGAGGTAGGACAGCAGGAAACACCATATATTTT
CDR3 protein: CATSRGRTAGNTIYF

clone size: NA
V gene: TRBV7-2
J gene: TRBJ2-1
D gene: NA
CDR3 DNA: TGTGCCAGCAGCGAAGCGGCCCGGCTAGACTACAATGAGCAGTTCTTC
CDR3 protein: CASSEAARLDYNEQFF

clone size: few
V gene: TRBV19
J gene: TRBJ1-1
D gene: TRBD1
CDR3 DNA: TGTGCCACTAGACAGGGGCTACAAGGAGCTTTCTTT
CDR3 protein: CATRQGLQGAFF

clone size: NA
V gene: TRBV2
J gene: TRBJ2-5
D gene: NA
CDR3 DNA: TGTGCCAGCAGTGATCGGGGCCAAGAGACCCAGTACTTC
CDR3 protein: CASSDRGQETQYF

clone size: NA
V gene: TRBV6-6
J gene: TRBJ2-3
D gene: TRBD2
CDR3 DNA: TGTGCCAGCAGGATTCAGGGAGGGGACACAGATACGCAGTATTTT
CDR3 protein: CASRIQGGDTDTQYF

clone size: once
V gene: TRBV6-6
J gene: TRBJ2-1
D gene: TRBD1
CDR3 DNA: TGTGCCAGCACCGCACAGGGGGGAAGGAATGAGCAGTTCTTC
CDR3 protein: CASTAQGGRNEQFF

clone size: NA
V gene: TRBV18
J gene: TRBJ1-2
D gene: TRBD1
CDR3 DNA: TGTGCCAGCTCACCGTCCGTCGGGACAGGGGGATACTATGGCTACACCTTC
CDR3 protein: CASSPSVGTGGYYGYTF

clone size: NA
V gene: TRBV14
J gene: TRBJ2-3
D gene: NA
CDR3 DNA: TGTGCCAGCAGCCAAGTACACACAGATACGCAGTATTTT
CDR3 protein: CASSQVHTDTQYF

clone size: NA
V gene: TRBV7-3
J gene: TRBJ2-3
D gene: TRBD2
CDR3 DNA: TGTGCCAGCAGCCCACTAGCGGGGTTCACAGATACGCAGTATTTT
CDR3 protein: CASSPLAGFTDTQYF

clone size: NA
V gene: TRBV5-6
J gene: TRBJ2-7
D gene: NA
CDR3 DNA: TGTGCCAGCAGCTCTGGGGACTTCTCCGAGCAGTACTTC
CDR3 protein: CASSSGDFSEQYF

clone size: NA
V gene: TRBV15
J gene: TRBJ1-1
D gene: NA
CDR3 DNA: TGTGCCACCAGCAGACAGGGGCGGAACACTGAAGCTTTCTTT
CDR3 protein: CATSRQGRNTEAFF

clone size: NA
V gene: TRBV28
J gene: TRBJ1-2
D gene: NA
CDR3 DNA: TGTGCCAGCAGTTCCCCGGGGGGGGCTAACTATGGCTACACCTTC
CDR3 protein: CASSSPGGANYGYTF

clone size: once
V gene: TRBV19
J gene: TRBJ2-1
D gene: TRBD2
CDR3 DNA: TGTGCCAGTAGTATATTAGCGGGAGTTGCCAATGAGCAGTTCTTC
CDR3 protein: CASSILAGVANEQFF

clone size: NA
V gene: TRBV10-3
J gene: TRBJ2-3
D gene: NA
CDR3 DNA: TGTGCCATCAGTGAGCCAACAGGGGCTAGCGGAAGCACAGATACGCAGTATTTT
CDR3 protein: CAISEPTGASGSTDTQYF

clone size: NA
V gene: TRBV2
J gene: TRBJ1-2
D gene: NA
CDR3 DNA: TGTGCCAGCACCCTAACCTCCCTAGATGACGGCTACACCTTC
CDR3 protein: CASTLTSLDDGYTF

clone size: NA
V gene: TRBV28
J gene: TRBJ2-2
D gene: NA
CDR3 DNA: TGTGCCAGCAGGTGGCAGGAGGGAGTCGGGGAGCTGTTTTTT
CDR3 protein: CASRWQEGVGELFF

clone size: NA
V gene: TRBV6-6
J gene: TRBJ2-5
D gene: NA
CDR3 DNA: TGTGCCAGCAGTGCTCTCCAAGAGACCCAGTACTTC
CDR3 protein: CASSALQETQYF

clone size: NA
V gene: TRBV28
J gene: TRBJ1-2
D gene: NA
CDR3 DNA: TGTGCCAGCCTTCAGGCAGGGGCAGGCGCACGGGGCTACACCTTC
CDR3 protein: CASLQAGAGARGYTF

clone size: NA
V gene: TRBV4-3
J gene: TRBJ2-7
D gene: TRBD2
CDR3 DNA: TGCGCCAGCAGCCATTTAGCGGGGGGTTCTTACGAGCAGTACTTC
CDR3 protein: CASSHLAGGSYEQYF

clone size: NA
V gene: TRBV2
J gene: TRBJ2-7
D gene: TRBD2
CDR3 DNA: TGTGCCAGCAGTGACGGGACTAGCGGTCCCTACGAGCAGTACTTC
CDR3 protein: CASSDGTSGPYEQYF

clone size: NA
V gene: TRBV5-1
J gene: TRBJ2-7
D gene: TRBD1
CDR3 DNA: TGCGCCAGCAGCTTGGGAAGGGACAGGGGGCTCTCCTACGAGCAGTACTTC
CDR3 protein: CASSLGRDRGLSYEQYF

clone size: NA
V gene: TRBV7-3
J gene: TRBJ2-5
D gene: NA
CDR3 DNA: TGTGCCAGCAGCTTAACTGGTAGGAGGGGTCAAGAGACCCAGTACTTC
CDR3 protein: CASSLTGRRGQETQYF

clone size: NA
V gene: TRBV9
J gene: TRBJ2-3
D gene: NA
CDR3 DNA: TGTGCCAGCAGCGTCGGGTGGGTCGCAGATACGCAGTATTTT
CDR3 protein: CASSVGWVADTQYF

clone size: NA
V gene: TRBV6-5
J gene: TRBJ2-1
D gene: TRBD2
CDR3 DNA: TGTGCCAGCAGTGCCGGGGCTAGCGGGAGGGTTGAGCAGTTCTTC
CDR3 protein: CASSAGASGRVEQFF

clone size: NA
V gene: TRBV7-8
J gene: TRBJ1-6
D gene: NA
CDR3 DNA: TGTGCCAGCAGCTGGACCATCGAAAATTCACCCCTCCACTTT
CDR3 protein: CASSWTIENSPLHF

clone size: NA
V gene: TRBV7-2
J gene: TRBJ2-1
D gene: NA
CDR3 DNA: TGTGCCAGCAGCTTAGCGTCATCTGAGTTCTTC
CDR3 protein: CASSLASSEFF

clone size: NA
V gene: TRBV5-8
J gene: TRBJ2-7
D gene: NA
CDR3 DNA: TGTGCCAGCAGCTTGGCCCCAGGGATCTACGAGCAGTACTTC
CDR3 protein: CASSLAPGIYEQYF

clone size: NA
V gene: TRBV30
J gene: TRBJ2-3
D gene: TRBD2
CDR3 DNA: TGTGCCTGGAGCTCGGGGGGTGCAGATACGCAGTATTTT
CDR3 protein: CAWSSGGADTQYF